This T cell receptor beta chain was found in a study of blood T cell repertoires in COVID-19. This CDR3 is built from 15 residues. Germline CDR1 is DFQATT and CDR2 is SNEGSKA (reference sequence). V lost 7 bases and J lost 0, with 16 bases in between. Measured with immunoSEQ multiplex PCR; TCRdb has only the in-frame clones, and not every one. The top ten hold just under 2% of the sample, which has roughly 150,000 clones, 93% seen once. Sequenced material: peripheral blood. The clonotype was recovered from a woman between 55 and 75 years old with COVID-19, enrolled during active disease. This chain joins TRBV20-1 and TRBJ1-5, with D uncertain. CDR3 DNA sequence: TGCAGTGGTAGTCTATTGGCGGGTAGCAATCAGCCCCAGCATTTT. Translated: CSGSLLAGSNQPQHF.